Here is one T cell receptor beta chain with its context. Its antigen is still unknown. TCRdb's copy holds only in-frame clones and misses some; the assay was immunoSEQ multiplex PCR. This table holds approximately 2,300,000 clones, approximately 90% found once. The data derive from a study of shared clonotypes between healthy human individuals. Germline CDR1 reads SNHLY; CDR2 reads FYNNEI. There are 14 residues in the CDR3. V lost 3 bases and J lost 11, with 17 bases in between. General study points: Tissue TCR repertoires likely differ from these blood-only repertoires. Rarefaction indicated that sorted-subset sequencing remained incomplete although depth was large.

The receptor comes from a young man in good health. Some clones in this sample may be carry-over from other donors' samples. The chain employs TRBV2 and TRBJ1-5; D is perhaps TRBD1 (5 bases). The sequenced sample was naive CD4+ T cells from PBMCs. This sample's subset: CD45RA+ positively selected. The CDR3 spells CASSEAGERGAQHF. For the CDR3, the DNA is TGTGCCAGCAGTGAGGCGGGGGAGCGGGGAGCCCAGCATTTT.